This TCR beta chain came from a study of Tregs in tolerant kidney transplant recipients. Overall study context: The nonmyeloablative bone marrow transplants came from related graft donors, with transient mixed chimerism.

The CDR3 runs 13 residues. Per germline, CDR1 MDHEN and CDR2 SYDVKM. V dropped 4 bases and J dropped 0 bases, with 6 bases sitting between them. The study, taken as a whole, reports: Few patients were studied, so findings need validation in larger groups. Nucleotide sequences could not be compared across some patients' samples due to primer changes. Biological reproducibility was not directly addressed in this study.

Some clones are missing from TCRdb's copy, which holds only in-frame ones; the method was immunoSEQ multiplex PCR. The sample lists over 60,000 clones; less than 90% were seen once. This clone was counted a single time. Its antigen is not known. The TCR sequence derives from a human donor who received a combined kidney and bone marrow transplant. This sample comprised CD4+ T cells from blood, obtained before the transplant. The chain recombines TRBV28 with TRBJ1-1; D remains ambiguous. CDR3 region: CASSSTLNTEAFF. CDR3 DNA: TGTGCCAGCAGTTCCACATTGAACACTGAAGCTTTCTTT.